Presented here are 19 T cell receptor beta chains from one specimen sequenced in a study of beta chain features in type 1 diabetes (dated by TCRdb to the late 2010s). Library method: the immunoSEQ multiplex PCR assay. The entire amount of isolated RNA was reverse transcribed using the High Capacity cDNA Reverse Transcription Kit, so the sequenced TCRB transcripts were expressed ones. The table comes from immuneACCESS by way of TCRdb, which keeps in-frame sequences with V and J called. Part of the clones is missing from these tables; in studies checked, under half for an unresolved V gene and the rest for unknown reasons. Within this sample are 600,000 to 700,000 clones, with 9.5% to 15% of them counted one time only. The ten largest clones capture around 0.12% of the sample. For these receptors, no antigen is known. Findings and caveats that apply to the study as a whole: Type 1 diabetes patients showed a moderate but significant shortening of TCRB CDR3 length in all four CD4+ subsets.

The sequencing sample was made of naive CD4+ T cells from blood. The cell subset or site label, as the study defines it: true naive CD4+ T cells. These receptors were taken from a man younger than 40 with type 1 diabetes.

This clone was picked up a small number of times. A junction boundary mismatches the germline segment, possibly from a read error. The chain couples TRBV7-2 to TRBJ2-3; D may be TRBD1 or TRBD2 (5 bases each). CDR1 and CDR2 (germline): SGHTA, FQGNSA. This CDR3 comprises 13 residues. The CDR3 nucleotides read TGTGCCAGCAGCTTGGCCGGGACGACGCCTGAATCTTTT. Residues: CASSLAGTTPESF.

This clone has a handful of counts. The sample holds other DNA sequences that translate to the same CDR3. J is TRBJ1-2 and V is TRBV29-1; D gene unclear. V was cut by 7 bases and J by 6 bases, with 3 bases left in between. From germline, CDR1 is SQVTM and CDR2 ANQGSEA. CDR3 size: 8 residues. The CDR3 here is CSEDGYTF. In DNA, the CDR3 is TGCAGCGAGGATGGCTACACCTTC.

J is TRBJ2-3 and V is TRBV5-1, with 12 bases identical to TRBD2. Looked up from germline, CDR1 is SGHRS and CDR2 is YFSETQ. Trimming took 4 bases from V and 5 from J; bases not matched to a gene: 5. The CDR3 sequence is 15 residues long. Written as DNA, the CDR3 is TGCGCCAGCAGCCTAGCGGGGGGGCCCTTAGATACGCAGTATTTT. This encodes CASSLAGGPLDTQYF.

CDR3 amino acids: CASSLAGRVTEAFF. CDR3 sequence (DNA): TGTGCCAGCAGCTTAGCGGGACGGGTGACTGAAGCTTTCTTT. This chain connects TRBV13 to TRBJ1-1; D is perhaps TRBD1 (5 bases). This CDR3 spans 14 amino acids. The germline V and J ends were trimmed by 1 base and 5 bases, with 11 bases remaining between them. The germline V gene encodes CDR1 PRHDT and CDR2 FYEKMQ (reference sequence).

The table lists this clone with a few counts. This sequence joins TRBV29-1 and TRBJ1-1; 7 nucleotides line up with TRBD1. This CDR3 contains 14 residues. CDR1 SQVTM and CDR2 ANQGSEA come from the germline V gene. With 4 bases clipped from V and 4 bases from J, the junction kept 9 bases outside the gene matches. The CDR3 DNA reads TGCAGCGTTGTATCAGGGGGTTTCGTCACTGAAGCTTTCTTT. Protein product: CSVVSGGFVTEAFF.

This clone was seen only a few times. The CDR3 DNA follows: TGTGCCAGCAGCCCTAGGGGCAGTTCCCAAGAGACCCAGTACTTC. Its protein is CASSPRGSSQETQYF. The chain combines TRBV9 with TRBJ2-5; D perhaps matches TRBD1 (5 bases). CDR1 SGDLS and CDR2 YYNGEE come from the germline V gene. This CDR3 has 15 amino acids. Trimming pared 4 bases from V and 1 base from J, leaving 14 bases between.

The table lists this clone with a few counts. This chain joins TRBV19 and TRBJ1-5; 9 bases align to TRBD1. CDR3 length: 17 amino acids. Germline V CDR1 and CDR2: LNHDA, SQIVND (reference sequence). V shed 3 bases, J shed 2 bases, and the junction held 8 bases outside the gene matches. In DNA form, the CDR3 reads TGTGCCAGTAGTATCCCACAGGGGGCGAGTCGCAATCAGCCCCAGCATTTT. Its translation is CASSIPQGASRNQPQHF.

The V call is TRBV5-8, the J call TRBJ2-2; 7 positions agree with TRBD1. The CDR3 is 18 amino acids. Germline lookup yields CDR1 SGHTS and CDR2 YDEGEE. V dropped 0 bases and J dropped 6; count of bases not matched to a gene: 14. CDR3 in DNA: TGTGCCAGCAGCTTGGAAGGTGGGACAGATGTGTCTCCCGGGGAGCTGTTTTTT. Translation gives CASSLEGGTDVSPGELFF.

The chain is built from TRBV29-1 and TRBJ2-3; 9 nucleotides match TRBD2. Germline V gene lookup returns CDR1 SQVTM and CDR2 ANQGSEA. V shed 2 bases, J shed 4 bases, and the junction held 7 bases outside the gene matches. CDR3 length: 15 amino acids. The chain's CDR3 is CSVEKAGGSPDTQYF. As DNA, the CDR3 is TGCAGCGTTGAAAAGGCGGGGGGGAGCCCAGATACGCAGTATTTT.

J is TRBJ2-3 and V is TRBV4-2; a possible D gene is TRBD2 (5 bases). CDR3 length: 14 amino acids. Trimming shortened V by 1 base and J by 5 bases, and 10 bases separated the two germline ends. Per germline, CDR1 LGHNA and CDR2 YNFKEQ. CDR3 residues: CASSQGGLGDTQYF. The CDR3 DNA follows: TGTGCCAGCAGCCAAGGAGGGTTGGGAGATACGCAGTATTTT.

The rearrangement uses TRBV6-5 and TRBJ2-1, with D perhaps TRBD1 (5 bases). V was pared by 6 bases and J by 3 bases, with 9 bases between. This CDR3 has 13 residues. CDR1 is MNHEY, CDR2 SVGAGI, per germline. CDR3 in amino acids: CASRRQNYNEQFF. Written as DNA, the CDR3 is TGTGCCAGCAGGAGACAGAACTACAATGAGCAGTTCTTC.

The chain joins TRBV11-2 to TRBJ2-1; TRBD1 or TRBD2 may be the D gene (5 bases each). V was pared by 6 bases and J by 9 bases, with 24 bases between. The CDR3 runs 16 residues. Germline V gives CDR1 SGHAT, CDR2 FQNNGV. The CDR3 DNA sequence: TGTGCCAGCAGAAGGCCGGGGACCGATCTCGTCCGTGAGCAGTTCTTC. Translating it yields CASRRPGTDLVREQFF.

In its sample, this clone was seen a few times. The chain carries TRBV28 and TRBJ2-5; 8 bases fit TRBD1. The CDR3 is 18 amino acids. V shed 4 bases, J shed 1 base, and the junction held 14 bases outside the gene matches. CDR1 MDHEN and CDR2 SYDVKM come from the germline V gene. CDR3 bases: TGTGCCAGCAGTTCATTACCCCGACAGGGGACGATCCAAGAGACCCAGTACTTC. It translates to CASSSLPRQGTIQETQYF. Based on the CDR3 plus reference TRBV28 and TRBJ2-5, the full variable domain is DVKVTQSSRYLVKRTGEKVFLECVQDMDHENMFWYRQDPGLGLRLIYFSYDVKMKEKGDIPEGYSVSREKKERFSLILESASTNQTSMYLCASSSLPRQGTIQETQYFGPGTRLLVL.

The chain uses TRBV5-6 and TRBJ2-1; D gene unclear. The germline V and J ends were trimmed by 0 bases and 9 bases, with 4 bases remaining between them. The CDR3 consists of 11 residues. Germline values: CDR1 SGHDT, CDR2 YYEEEE. As DNA, the CDR3 is TGTGCCAGCAGCTTGGAAGGTGAGCAGTTCTTC. Protein: CASSLEGEQFF.

This clone was counted only a few times. CDR3 coding DNA: TGTGCCAGCAGTGGGCTAGCGCCCGATACGCAGTATTTT. It is translated as CASSGLAPDTQYF. The chain has TRBV2 and TRBJ2-3; D may be TRBD2 (6 bases). Germline values: CDR1 SNHLY, CDR2 FYNNEI. V was cut by 4 bases and J by 6 bases, with 11 bases left in between. This CDR3 comprises 13 residues.

This clone was seen only a few times. The V call is TRBV6-5, the J call TRBJ2-5; D may be TRBD2 (6 bases). The V end was cut by 0 bases, the J end by 5 bases, with 10 bases between. Germline-derived CDR1 and CDR2 are MNHEY and SVGAGI. The CDR3 covers 14 residues. The CDR3 DNA reads as TGTGCCAGCAGTTACTCGGGGGAGGCGGAGACCCAGTACTTC. It yields the protein CASSYSGEAETQYF.

This chain uses TRBV9 with TRBJ2-3, with D tentatively TRBD2 (5 bases). This CDR3 is 13 amino acids long. The V gene lost 3 bases and the J gene lost 2 bases, with 7 bases spanning the gap. Germline CDR1 reads SGDLS; CDR2 reads YYNGEE. This CDR3 is CASSGGLTDTQYF. In DNA, the CDR3 is TGTGCCAGCAGCGGAGGGCTCACAGATACGCAGTATTTT.

In its sample, this clone was seen a few times. This rearrangement joins TRBV7-9 to TRBJ1-4, with a possible D match to TRBD1 (6 bases). Germline-derived CDR1 and CDR2 are SEHNR and FQNEAQ (reference sequence). Trimming cost V 5 bases and J 0 bases, with 13 bases left between them. The CDR3 consists of 16 residues. The CDR3 reads CASSPGGPATNEKLFF. CDR3 sequence (DNA): TGTGCCAGCAGCCCCGGGGGGCCGGCAACTAATGAAAAACTGTTTTTT.

V usage is TRBV27 and J usage is TRBJ2-2; D is undetermined. The CDR3 loop spans 13 amino acids. The V gene's germline CDR1 is MNHEY and CDR2 SMNVEV (reference sequence). Trimming left V 6 bases short and J 0 bases short, with 5 bases between. In DNA, the CDR3 is TGTGCCAGCAGGCTAGCGAACACCGGGGAGCTGTTTTTT. Amino acids: CASRLANTGELFF.